This note documents a single T cell receptor beta chain sequence. The antigen is unknown. The sample belongs to a study of vaccination effects on CD4 cells after COVID-19. Study-wide findings and caveats: Infection-derived and vaccine-derived clones contracted markedly late after vaccination. Small numbers of convalescent patients limited the study. It also lacked early post-infection timepoints.

Using viral peptide pools, the ViraFEST assay grew out antigen-specific CD4+ T cells prior to sequencing. It was after roughly ten days of culture that CD4+ T cells were isolated. No vaccinee had earlier SARS-CoV-2 infection, and nucleocapsid antibodies were negative. IL-2 medium supplanted half the medium on days 3 and 7. Profiled with immunoSEQ multiplex PCR; TCRdb holds only in-frame clones, not every one. The sample lists 30,000 or so clones; 55% to 75% were seen once. V lost 2 bases to trimming and J lost 0 bases, with 8 bases between them. The CDR3 spans 14 residues. Germline V gene lookup returns CDR1 MNHEY and CDR2 SVGAGI.

The sequence derives from a human donor who received a COVID-19 vaccine. This material consisted of CD4+ T cells from PBMCs cultured with HCoV-229E spike peptides, taken before COVID-19 vaccination. The chain carries TRBV6-5 and TRBJ2-7; the D gene is possibly TRBD1 (6 bases). Written as DNA, the CDR3 is TGTGCCAGCAGTTACAACAGGGTCTCCTACGAGCAGTACTTC. This gives the protein CASSYNRVSYEQYF.